This is a list of T cell receptor beta chains from one sample in a study of blood T cell repertoires in COVID-19. The table came from immunoSEQ multiplex PCR; TCRdb's copy has only in-frame clones and leaves some out. This sample yields about 360,000 clones, of which over 75% are seen a single time; more than 2% belongs to the top ten. Material: PBMCs or T cells enriched from blood (not recorded which). Receptors were obtained from a woman aged 40 to 50 with acute COVID-19. Each CDR3 is given with its conserved first and last residue. D genes are given only for firm matches.

TRBJ2-5 | 16 | TRBV5-8 | TRBD2 | TGTGCCAGCAGGGATAGCGGGGGGGCCGAGTGGGAGACCCAGTACTTC | CASRDSGGAEWETQYF
TRBJ2-3 | 12 | TRBV5-5 | . | TGTGCCAGCAGCTCCTCCACAGATACGCAGTATTTT | CASSSSTDTQYF
TRBJ2-3 | 14 | TRBV5-1 | . | TGCGCCAGCAGCTCCACGGGGGGCCGGGATACGCAGTATTTT | CASSSTGGRDTQYF
TRBJ1-5 | 13 | TRBV4-1 | . | TGCGCCAGCAGCCAAGATGTATATCAGCCCCAGCATTTT | CASSQDVYQPQHF
TRBJ1-1 | 11 | TRBV20-1 | TRBD1 | TGCAGTGCCCCGCGGACAGGGGAGGCTTTCTTT | CSAPRTGEAFF
TRBJ1-4 | 14 | TRBV28 | . | TGTGCCAGCAGGCCCAGGCCAACTAATGAAAAACTGTTTTTT | CASRPRPTNEKLFF
TRBJ1-6 | 14 | TRBV27 | TRBD1 | TGTGCCAGCAGCCGGGACAGGGTAGAATTCACCCTCCACTTT | CASSRDRVEFTLHF
TRBJ2-1 | 14 | TRBV4-1 | . | TGCGCCAGCAGCCAAGGGGATAGGGGCTATGAGCAGTTCTTC | CASSQGDRGYEQFF
TRBJ1-1 | 17 | TRBV5-1 | . | TGCGCCAGCAGCTTCGTTCAACCGGGCACGGGGTACACTGAAGCTTTCTTT | CASSFVQPGTGYTEAFF
TRBJ1-2 | 14 | TRBV3-1/TRBV3-2 | TRBD1 | TGTGCCAGCAGTCACGGACAGGGGGCATATGGCTACACCTTC | CASSHGQGAYGYTF
TRBJ1-1 | 15 | TRBV4-1 | . | TGCGCCAGCAGCCAAGAGGGCACCTTACTGGGGAGAGCTTTCTTT | CASSQEGTLLGRAFF
TRBJ1-3 | 16 | TRBV10-2 | TRBD1 | TGCGCCAGCAGTGAGTTGGGACAGGGAGCTGGAAACACCATATATTTT | CASSELGQGAGNTIYF
TRBJ2-7 | 14 | TRBV2 | TRBD1 | TGTGCCAGCAGCCATAGGACAGGGGGCTACGAGCAGTACTTC | CASSHRTGGYEQYF
TRBJ1-6 | 13 | TRBV13 | . | TGTGCCAGCAGCTTTCCGGGTAATTCACCCCTCCACTTT | CASSFPGNSPLHF
TRBJ1-6 | 15 | TRBV6-5 | . | TGTGCCAGCAGTTCGTCTCAGGGGCCCAATTCACCCCTCCACTTT | CASSSSQGPNSPLHF
TRBJ1-2 | 13 | TRBV14 | . | TGTGCCAGCAGCCAAGAGGACAGAACCGACTACACCTTC | CASSQEDRTDYTF
TRBJ1-6 | 15 | TRBV6-5 | . | TGTGCCAGCACCGACGGAAACAGGCTTAATTCACCCCTCCACTTT | CASTDGNRLNSPLHF
TRBJ2-3 | 15 | TRBV7-9 | TRBD2 | TGTGCCAGCAGCCAAAGACTAGCAGAAACCGATACGCAGTATTTT | CASSQRLAETDTQYF